This TCR beta chain originates from a study of control samples from healthy donors and cancer patients. Looked up from germline, CDR1 is SGHAT and CDR2 is FQNNGV. The CDR3 has 15 residues. V was cut by 1 base and J by 2 bases, with 12 bases left in between. This clone was recorded only once. Only in-frame clones appear in the TCRdb table, and some are missing; sequencing was by immunoSEQ multiplex PCR. The repertoire holds 200,000 or so clones, with over 80% as singletons. The origin of this receptor is a man between 25 and 39 years old in good health. The rearrangement joins TRBV11-2 to TRBJ2-7; maybe TRBD1 (7 bases). The sequencing input was blood. The CDR3, as DNA: TGTGCCAGCAGCTTAGGGAGGGGGCAGGCCTACGAGCAGTACTTC. Translating it yields CASSLGRGQAYEQYF.